The T cell receptor beta chain under discussion was sequenced for a study of shared clonotypes between healthy human individuals (dated by TCRdb to between 2020 and 2021). Background on the whole study: A couple of women and a few men aged 18 to 49 years were included in the cohort. To estimate repertoire size and how much clonotypes are shared between individuals, the study performed deep sequencing of blood TCR repertoires from about 5 healthy adults. Each donor's leukapheresis produced roughly between roughly 0.94 and 9.5 billion PBMCs. To increase sequencing depth and limit assay-specific biases, different laboratories used diverse techniques to prepare libraries and sequence TCR repertoires. For each donor, CD4 naive and CD4 memory were each given three plates, CD8 naive was given two plates, and CD8 memory was given one plate. Study-level results and caveats: Naive subsets generally had larger estimated clonotype richness than memory subsets did. Rarefaction of sorted-subset datasets indicated incomplete sequencing despite the large sequencing depth. Sampling was limited to blood, and TCR repertoires in tissue likely differ from TCR repertoires in blood. Higher generation probabilities were observed for clonotypes shared by all four sorted-subset donors than for non-shared clonotypes. The small number of donors limited the genetic and exposure-history diversity represented. Based on pairwise subsampling, the degree of clonotype sharing among donors was expected to be affected by sequencing depth. Across a handful of donors, approximately 5% of naive CD4, approximately 3.6% of naive CD8, 2.3% of memory CD4, and approximately 0.4% of memory CD8 clonotypes were shared.

The germline V gene encodes CDR1 SNHLY and CDR2 FYNNEI. Including cysteine and phenylalanine, the CDR3 has 15 amino acids. Of the read, only the CDR3 DNA is kept; its 45 bases are in frame from base 1. Relative to germline, V is 7 bases shorter and J is 0 bases shorter, with 16 bases between their ends. A remark on this clone: There is no known antigen for this receptor. Base qualities are not at hand, and no much larger clone is one base apart.

The donors were healthy, HIV-negative adults who had no recently reported acute infections or vaccinations. Every donor was a Caucasian adult residing in Nashville, Tennessee, USA. Magnetic negative selection was used to enrich CD4+ T cells, after which naive cells were positively selected on CD45RA and the negative fraction became the memory subset. Blood was collected by leukapheresis, and PBMCs were isolated by Ficoll-Histopaque density gradient centrifugation and then cryopreserved in liquid nitrogen vapor phase. Analytical flow cytometry was used to check the purity and quantity of every magnetically sorted T cell population. From each sorted fraction, genomic DNA was isolated and quantified by UV absorbance on a Nanodrop 2000c. TCR CDR3 regions were amplified from genomic DNA by multiplex PCR using the deep immunoSEQ assay. Extracted genomic DNA from each cell subset was distributed evenly across all wells of several immunoSEQ 96-well plates, and each plate was treated as a replicate. For sorted subsets, each replicate PCR was loaded with approximately 190 ng genomic DNA, equivalent to 30,000 or so T cell genomes. The purified libraries were quantified using a Qubit 3.0 fluorometer, sized with a Bioanalyzer 2100, and then quantified again using the KAPA Library Quantification kit. Each immunoSEQ 96-well plate was sequenced on its own single-read 150-cycle Illumina NextSeq 550 flow cell. In the authors' own workflow: Because the immunoSEQ output included only junctional sequences and no quality scores, the filtering could not be the same as the filtering used for full-length reads. To assign V/J genes and CDR3, sequences were annotated against IMGT germline references using PyIR, a Python wrapper for IgBLAST v1.9. Reads with weak V/J assignments (E-value above 1e-6), missing CDR3, stop codons, out-of-frame junctions, or ambiguous translated residues were removed. V3J clonotypes were defined as sequences sharing the same inferred V gene, J gene, and CDR3 amino acid sequence. To compute the percentage overlap between repertoires, the number of shared unique clonotypes was divided by the size of the smaller repertoire. Richness of each repertoire was evaluated using RTK rarefaction, the Chao1 estimator, and Recon v2.1 estimates of unobserved clonotypes. OLGA was used to compute generation probabilities for all TCRbeta clonotypes that the gDNA method yielded from a handful of donors. The table was pulled from immuneACCESS by TCRdb, which kept in-frame rearrangements only. Such tables lose some clones; where checked, under half of the loss comes from unresolved V genes, and the rest has no known cause. That table gives V, J and clone size, and the DNA gave D and trimming. This sample lists roughly 500,000 clones; 96% were detected once. Under 0.06% of the sample is taken by the ten largest.

This receptor was identified in a young woman in good health. Recombination connected TRBV2 to TRBJ2-7; TRBD1 is possibly the D segment (7 matching bases). Input material: naive CD4+ T cells sorted from blood. The cell subset or site label of this sample denotes: CD45RA+ positively selected. The CDR3 reads as follows: CASKGEAGGSYEQYF. The DNA is TGTGCCAGCAAGGGGGAGGCAGGGGGCTCCTACGAGCAGTACTTC. Outside the CDR3, residues come from the reference TRBV2 and TRBJ2-7 proteins, so the full variable domain is: EPEVTQTPSHQVTQMGQEVILRCVPISNHLYFYWYRQILGQKVEFLVSFYNNEISEKSEIFDDQFSVERPDGSNFTLKIRSTKLEDSAMYFCASKGEAGGSYEQYFGPGTRLTVT.